The source of this T cell receptor beta chain is a study of shared clonotypes between healthy human individuals. There are 14 residues in the CDR3. The V and J ends lost 8 bases and 5 bases, in that order; junction bases with no gene match: 10. CDR1 is WSHSY and CDR2 is SAAADI in the germline V gene. In regard to this clone: Its target is unknown.

General observations from the study: Since donors were few, the genetic and exposure-history diversity represented was limited. The study found about 5.1% of naive CD4 clonotypes shared across several donors. The sole specimen, blood, was sampled, and tissue repertoires likely differ.

The study ran the assay at deep level. Libraries were prepared by immunoSEQ multiplex PCR; TCRdb keeps only in-frame clonotypes and omits some of them. The table lists under 600,000 clones, approximately 94% of them singletons. The V call is TRBV10-2, the J call TRBJ2-7; 9 nucleotides align to TRBD2. The receptor's source is a woman aged 30 to 39 in good health. The sequenced sample consisted of naive CD4+ T cells sorted from blood. Subset given: CD45RA+ positively selected. CDR3 in DNA: TGCGCCAGCGGTCGTAGCGGGAGTTCCCACGAGCAGTACTTC. It translates to CASGRSGSSHEQYF.